This TCR beta chain was found in a study of T cell responses to AZD1222 COVID-19 vaccine. Study in general: Analysis merged second doses at about 4 or about 12 weeks.

Only one count was recorded for this clone. Only in-frame clones appear in the TCRdb table, and some are missing; sequencing was by immunoSEQ multiplex PCR. This sample carries about 100,000 clones, around 90% of them seen once, and the ten largest clones take 1.5% to 2%. This TCR derives from an adult in good health. The input for sequencing was peripheral blood, taken on day 0 of AZD1222 vaccination.

The CDR3 DNA reads TGTGCCAGCAGTGACGGCGGTCGACGGGGCGCCGGGGAGCTGTTTTTT. Protein: CASSDGGRRGAGELFF. The rearrangement joins TRBV6-1 to TRBJ2-2; D possibly uses TRBD1 or TRBD2 (5 bases each). The CDR3 sequence is 16 residues long. The V end was cut by 3 bases, the J end by 6 bases, with 17 bases between. Germline V gives CDR1 MNHNS, CDR2 SASEGT.